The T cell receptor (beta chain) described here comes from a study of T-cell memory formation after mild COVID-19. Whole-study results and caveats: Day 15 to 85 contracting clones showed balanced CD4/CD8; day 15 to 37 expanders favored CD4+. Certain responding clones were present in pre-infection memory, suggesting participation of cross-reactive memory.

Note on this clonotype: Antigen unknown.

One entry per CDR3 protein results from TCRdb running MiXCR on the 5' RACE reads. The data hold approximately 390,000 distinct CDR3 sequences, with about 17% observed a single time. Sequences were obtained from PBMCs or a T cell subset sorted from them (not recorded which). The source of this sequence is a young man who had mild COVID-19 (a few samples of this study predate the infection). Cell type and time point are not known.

CDR3 protein: CASSSPGQINSPLHF. The DNA for the CDR3 is TGTGCCAGCAGTTCGCCGGGACAGATTAATTCACCCCTCCACTTT. The rearrangement joins TRBV6-2 or TRBV6-3 to TRBJ1-6, with 7 bases lining up with TRBD1. The CDR3 is 15 amino acids. Germline CDR1 is MNHEY and CDR2 is SVGEGT. The ends lost 4 bases at V and 6 bases at J; junction bases unmatched: 6.